These 23 T cell receptor beta chains were all obtained from the same sample, sequenced in a study of shared clonotypes between healthy human individuals. Measured with immunoSEQ multiplex PCR; TCRdb has only the in-frame clones, and not every one. The sample consists of under 1,100,000 clones, roughly 80% of them appearing once. The sample taken for sequencing was memory CD4+ T cells sorted from blood. Sample subset: CD45RA-negative fraction. The receptors stem from a man between 18 and 35 years old in good health.

The chain uses TRBV2 and TRBJ1-3, with D tentatively TRBD1 (5 bases). The CDR3 has 14 amino acids. With 7 bases removed from V and 1 base from J, the gap between germline ends came to 11 bases. Germline V gene lookup returns CDR1 SNHLY and CDR2 FYNNEI. The CDR3 DNA reads TGTGCCAGCAAACACGAGGGGTCTGGAAACACCATATATTTT. Residues: CASKHEGSGNTIYF.

This chain connects TRBV2 to TRBJ2-4; TRBD2 aligns across 8 bases. There are 15 residues in the CDR3. Unmatched junction bases numbered 0, after V lost 2 bases and J lost 0 bases. Germline loops: CDR1 SNHLY, CDR2 FYNNEI. CDR3 nucleotide sequence: TGTGCCAGCAGTGAACTAGCGGGAGCCAAAAACATTCAGTACTTC. Amino acid sequence: CASSELAGAKNIQYF.

This chain links TRBV7-3 with TRBJ2-3; tentative D call: TRBD1 (8 bases). V was pared by 2 bases and J by 0 bases, with 12 bases between. The CDR3 is made up of 16 amino acids. Germline V gene lookup returns CDR1 SGHTA and CDR2 FQGTGA. The CDR3 loop reads CASSLGQGLSTDTQYF. CDR3 nucleotides: TGTGCCAGCAGCTTAGGACAGGGACTAAGCACAGATACGCAGTATTTT.

V gene TRBV7-8 combines with J gene TRBJ1-5; D gene ambiguous. Trimming stripped 1 base from V and 4 bases from J, with 8 bases between. Germline CDR1 SGHVS, CDR2 FQNEAQ. This CDR3 is 14 amino acids long. DNA of the CDR3: TGTGCCAGCAGCTTAGGACTACAGAATCAGCCCCAGCATTTT. Translating it yields CASSLGLQNQPQHF. The entire variable domain, with the rest obtained from reference TRBV7-8 and TRBJ1-5, is as follows: GAGVSQSPRYKVAKRGQDVALRCDPISGHVSLFWYQQALGQGPEFLTYFQNEAQLDKSGLPSDRFFAERPEGSVSTLKIQRTQQEDSAVYLCASSLGLQNQPQHFGDGTRLSIL.

This chain joins TRBV4-1 and TRBJ1-6; unclear D gene. The CDR3 is 14 amino acids. Germline CDR1 MGHRA, CDR2 YSYEKL. Trimming removed 0 bases at V and 8 bases at J, with 8 bases between. CDR3 sequence reads: CASSQDSQYSPLHF. DNA of the CDR3: TGCGCCAGCAGCCAAGATAGCCAGTATTCACCCCTCCACTTT.

This clone has just one count. CDR3 sequence (DNA): TGTGCCAGCAGCCCACCGACAGGAGCCAACACCGGGGAGCTGTTTTTT. It translates to CASSPPTGANTGELFF. The chain links TRBV7-2 to TRBJ2-2; tentatively, D is TRBD1 (6 bases). The CDR3 totals 16 residues. Trimming pared 5 bases from V and 2 bases from J, leaving 15 bases between. Germline CDR1 reads SGHTA; CDR2 reads FQGNSA.

The table lists this clone with a few counts. This sample also contains other DNA sequences that code for the same CDR3. CDR3 in amino acids: CAWSVQYNGYTF. As DNA, the CDR3 is TGTGCCTGGAGTGTACAATACAATGGCTACACCTTC. The rearrangement joins TRBV30 to TRBJ1-2; D gene uncertain. The CDR3 is 12 residues long. From germline, CDR1 is GTSNPN and CDR2 SVGIG (reference sequence). Trimming removed 0 bases from V and 6 bases from J, with 8 bases in between.

As concerns this clone: The sample carries other DNA sequences with the same CDR3. V gene TRBV7-2 combines with J gene TRBJ1-4; D is uncertain. Trimming shortened V by 5 bases and J by 0 bases, and 10 bases separated the two germline ends. This CDR3 spans 15 amino acids. Germline V gene data show CDR1 as SGHTA and CDR2 as FQGNSA. CDR3 bases: TGTGCCAGCAGCCCAAGCGGGGCAACTAATGAAAAACTGTTTTTT. Protein product: CASSPSGATNEKLFF.

V usage is TRBV5-6 and J usage is TRBJ1-5; TRBD1 matches at 7 bases. V was clipped by 5 bases and J by 11 bases; unmatched bases: 7. Germline CDR1 and CDR2: SGHDT and YYEEEE. The CDR3 loop spans 12 amino acids. CDR3 coding DNA: TGTGCCAGCAGTCTAGCACAGGGGTCCCAGCATTTT. It is translated as CASSLAQGSQHF.

This rearrangement joins TRBV9 to TRBJ2-5; D may be TRBD1 or TRBD2 (6 bases each). Germline lookup yields CDR1 SGDLS and CDR2 YYNGEE. This CDR3 has 15 residues. V shed 4 bases and J shed 7 bases, with 20 bases lying between them. The CDR3 is CASSQAGHFSPTQYF. DNA for the CDR3: TGTGCCAGCAGCCAGGCGGGACACTTCTCCCCGACCCAGTACTTC.

With regard to this clone: The sample holds other DNA sequences that translate to the same CDR3. This chain connects TRBV18 to TRBJ2-5; no clear D gene. The CDR3 extends over 11 amino acids. The V end lost 3 bases, the J end lost 5 bases, and 4 bases lay between the germline ends. From germline, CDR1 is KGHSH and CDR2 LQKENI. CDR3 in DNA: TGTGCCAGCTCACCCGATGAGACCCAGTACTTC. Its translation is CASSPDETQYF. Combining the CDR3 with reference TRBV18 and TRBJ2-5 gives the whole variable domain NAGVMQNPRHLVRRRGQEARLRCSPMKGHSHVYWYRQLPEEGLKFMVYLQKENIIDESGMPKERFSAEFPKEGPSILRIQQVVRGDSAAYFCASSPDETQYFGPGTRLLVL.

This chain connects TRBV5-1 to TRBJ1-3; 8 bases are shared with TRBD1. Germline CDR1 SGHRS, CDR2 YFSETQ. V lost 8 bases, J lost 3 bases, and 4 bases stayed unmatched. The CDR3 totals 13 residues. The DNA for the CDR3 is TGCGCCAGTGGACAGGGTTTTGGAAACACCATATATTTT. It translates to CASGQGFGNTIYF.

The chain combines TRBV7-6 with TRBJ2-1, with a possible D match to TRBD1 (5 bases). The germline V gene encodes CDR1 SGHVS and CDR2 FNYEAQ. This CDR3 is built from 14 residues. V was trimmed by 5 bases and J by 9 bases, leaving 17 bases between them. The CDR3 bases are TGTGCCAGCAGCCAAGTAGGGGTGCAAACTGAGCAGTTCTTC. Amino acid sequence: CASSQVGVQTEQFF.

V and J are TRBV7-2 and TRBJ2-7; 9 bases agree with TRBD2. Germline CDR1 reads SGHTA; CDR2 reads FQGNSA. There are 15 residues in the CDR3. V gave up 5 bases and J gave up 4 bases; unmatched junction bases: 9. CDR3 sequence reads: CASSRSGLALYEQYF. The CDR3, as DNA: TGTGCCAGCAGCCGTTCGGGACTAGCTCTGTACGAGCAGTACTTC.

This clone was recorded once. The chain recombines TRBV7-8 with TRBJ1-2, with TRBD1 matching 8 bases. The CDR3 has 18 amino acids. The germline V gene has CDR1 SGHVS and CDR2 FQNEAQ. Trimming removed 2 bases from V and 0 bases from J; junction bases left unmatched: 11. The CDR3 here is CASSLRGTGVPANYGYTF. The CDR3 bases are TGTGCCAGCAGCTTACGGGGGACAGGTGTCCCAGCTAACTATGGCTACACCTTC.

The J gene is TRBJ1-1, the V gene TRBV18; TRBD1 is a possible D gene (6 bases). CDR1 is KGHSH and CDR2 is LQKENI in the germline V gene. Trimming cost V 0 bases and J 1 base, with 12 bases left between them. The CDR3 sequence is 16 residues long. The CDR3 is CASSPPIGQTNTEAFF. Here the CDR3 DNA reads TGTGCCAGCTCACCACCGATCGGACAGACGAACACTGAAGCTTTCTTT.

This clone was found a few times. The chain links TRBV30 to TRBJ2-7; D is possibly TRBD1 (6 bases). The CDR3 covers 14 residues. Trimming pared 1 base from V and 2 bases from J, leaving 12 bases between. Per the germline V gene, CDR1 is GTSNPN and CDR2 is SVGIG (reference sequence). CDR3 protein: CAWSARDITYEQYF. CDR3 coding DNA: TGTGCCTGGAGTGCCCGGGACATCACCTACGAGCAGTACTTC.

A note on this clone: This same CDR3 is encoded by further DNA sequences in the sample. V gene TRBV5-4 combines with J gene TRBJ2-3; D unclear. Looked up from germline, CDR1 is SGHNT and CDR2 is YYREEE (reference sequence). The CDR3 is 11 residues long. V was cut by 0 bases and J by 6 bases, with 2 bases left in between. The CDR3 loop is CASSLGDTQYF. The DNA for the CDR3 is TGTGCCAGCAGCTTGGGGGATACGCAGTATTTT.

With regard to this clone: At one boundary the junction diverges from the germline segment, which might be a read error. J is TRBJ1-1 and V is TRBV7-7; D call uncertain. The CDR3 length is 13 residues. CDR1 SSHAT and CDR2 FNYEAQ come from the germline V gene (reference sequence). DNA for the CDR3: TGTGCTAGCAGCTTAGAGGCAAACACTGAAGCTTTCTTT. This gives the protein CASSLEANTEAFF.

The genes are TRBV11-2 and TRBJ2-7; D possibly corresponds to TRBD1 (6 bases). CDR3 length: 16 residues. V lost 1 base and J lost 1, with 14 bases in between. The germline V gene encodes CDR1 SGHAT and CDR2 FQNNGV. The CDR3 coding sequence is TGTGCCAGCAGCTTAGGGGGGCCAGGGTTGTCCTACGAGCAGTACTTC. Amino acids: CASSLGGPGLSYEQYF.

The chain carries TRBV9 and TRBJ2-1; a possible D gene is TRBD2 (6 bases). V lost 1 base and J lost 5, with 13 bases in between. This CDR3 has 15 residues. Germline loops: CDR1 SGDLS, CDR2 YYNGEE. The CDR3, as DNA: TGTGCCAGCAGCGTAAATCCTAGCGCGAACAATGAGCAGTTCTTC. Translation gives CASSVNPSANNEQFF.

The rearrangement uses TRBV30 and TRBJ2-7, with 11 bases identical to TRBD1. Germline values: CDR1 GTSNPN, CDR2 SVGIG (reference sequence). The J segment lost 0 bases and the V segment lost 5 bases, leaving 9 bases of the junction unmatched. The CDR3 length is 16 residues. The DNA of the CDR3 is TGTGCCTGGGGGACAGGGGGTGGGCTGAACTCCTACGAGCAGTACTTC. It yields the protein CAWGTGGGLNSYEQYF.

With regard to this clone: The identical CDR3 is also encoded by other nucleotide sequences in the sample. V is TRBV5-1 and J is TRBJ2-2; tentatively, D is TRBD1 (6 bases). CDR1 and CDR2 from the germline V gene are SGHRS and YFSETQ. CDR3 size: 15 residues. The V gene lost 0 bases and the J gene lost 7 bases, with 13 bases spanning the gap. The CDR3, as DNA: TGCGCCAGCAGCTTGGCTGGGGGCCAAGGCGGGGAGCTGTTTTTT. This gives the protein CASSLAGGQGGELFF.